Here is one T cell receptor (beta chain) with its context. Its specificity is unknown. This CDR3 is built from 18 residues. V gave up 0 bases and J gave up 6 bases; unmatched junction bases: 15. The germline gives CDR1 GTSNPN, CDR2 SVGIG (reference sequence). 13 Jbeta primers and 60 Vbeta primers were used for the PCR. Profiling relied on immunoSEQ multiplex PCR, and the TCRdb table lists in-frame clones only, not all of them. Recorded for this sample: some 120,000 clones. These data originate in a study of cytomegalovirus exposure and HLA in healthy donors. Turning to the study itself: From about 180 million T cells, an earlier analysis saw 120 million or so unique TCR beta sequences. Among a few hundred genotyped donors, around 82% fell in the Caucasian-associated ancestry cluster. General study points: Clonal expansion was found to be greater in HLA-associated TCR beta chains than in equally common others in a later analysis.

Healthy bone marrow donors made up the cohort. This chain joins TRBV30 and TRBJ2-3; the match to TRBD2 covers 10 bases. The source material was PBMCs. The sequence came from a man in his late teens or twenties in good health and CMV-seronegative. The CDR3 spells CAWSVKAGGNLPPDTQYF. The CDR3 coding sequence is TGTGCCTGGAGTGTAAAAGCGGGAGGGAATCTGCCTCCGGATACGCAGTATTTT.